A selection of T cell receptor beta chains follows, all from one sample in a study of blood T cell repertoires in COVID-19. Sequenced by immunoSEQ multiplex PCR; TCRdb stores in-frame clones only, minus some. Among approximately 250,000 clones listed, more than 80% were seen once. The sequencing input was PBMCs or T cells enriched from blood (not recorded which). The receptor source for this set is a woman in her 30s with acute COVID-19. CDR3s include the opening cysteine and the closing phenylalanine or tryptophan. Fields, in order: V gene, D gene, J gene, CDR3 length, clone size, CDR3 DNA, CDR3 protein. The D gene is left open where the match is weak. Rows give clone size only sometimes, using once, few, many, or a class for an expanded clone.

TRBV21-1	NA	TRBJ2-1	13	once	TGTGCCAGCAGAGGCGTGACAGGGCTTGAGCAGTTCTTC	CASRGVTGLEQFF
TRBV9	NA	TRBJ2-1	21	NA	TGTGCCAGCAGCGTAGGGCTACCCCGGGAGAGGATGATAGGTTCCTACAATGAGCAGTTCTTC	CASSVGLPRERMIGSYNEQFF
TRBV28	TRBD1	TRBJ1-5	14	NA	TGTGCCAGCAGTGATCACAGGGGACATCAGCCCCAGCATTTT	CASSDHRGHQPQHF
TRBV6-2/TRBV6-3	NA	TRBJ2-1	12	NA	TGTGCCAGCAGTTCCATCCAGGGAGAGCAGTTCTTC	CASSSIQGEQFF
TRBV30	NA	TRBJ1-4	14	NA	TGTGCCTGGAGTGCCGGGACTAATTATGAAAAACTGTTTTTT	CAWSAGTNYEKLFF
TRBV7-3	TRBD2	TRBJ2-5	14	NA	TGTGCCAGCAGCTTCTCTGGACTAGCAGAGACCCAGTACTTC	CASSFSGLAETQYF
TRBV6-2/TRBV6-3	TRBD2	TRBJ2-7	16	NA	TGTGCCAGCAGTCAAAGACTAGCGGGAGGGCCGAGGGAGCAGTACTTC	CASSQRLAGGPREQYF
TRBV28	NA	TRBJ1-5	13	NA	TGTGCCAGCAGGTGGACAAGCAATCAGCCCCAGCATTTT	CASRWTSNQPQHF
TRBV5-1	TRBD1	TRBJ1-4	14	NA	TGCGCCAGCAGCTCAGGGGGCTTTGATGAAAAACTGTTTTTT	CASSSGGFDEKLFF
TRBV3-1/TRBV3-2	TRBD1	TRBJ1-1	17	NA	TGTGCCAGCCGGGGGTGGGGACAGGACAGGGCGGACACTGAAGCTTTCTTT	CASRGWGQDRADTEAFF
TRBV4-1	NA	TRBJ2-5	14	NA	TGCGCCAGCAGCTCCCGGGTCCCAGGGGAGACCCAGTACTTC	CASSSRVPGETQYF
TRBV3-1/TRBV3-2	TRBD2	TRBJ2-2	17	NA	TGTGCCAGCAGCGGGGGGGTGGAGGGCCCGGCACCCGGGGAGCTGTTTTTT	CASSGGVEGPAPGELFF
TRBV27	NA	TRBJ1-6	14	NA	TGTGCCAGCAGTTTCAGGGAGGGCAGTTCACCCCTCCACTTT	CASSFREGSSPLHF
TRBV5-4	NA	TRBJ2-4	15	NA	TGTGCCAGCAGCGACCCGACTATGGCCAAAAACATTCAGTACTTC	CASSDPTMAKNIQYF
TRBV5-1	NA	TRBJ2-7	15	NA	TGCGCCAGCAGCTTGGGTACAGGGAGTGATTACGAGCAGTACTTC	CASSLGTGSDYEQYF
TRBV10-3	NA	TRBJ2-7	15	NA	TGTGCCATCAGTGAATGGGGGGTAAGCTCCTACGAGCAGTACTTC	CAISEWGVSSYEQYF
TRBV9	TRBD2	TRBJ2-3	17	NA	TGTGCCAGCAGCGTAGGAGGACTAGCGGATTTCACAGATACGCAGTATTTT	CASSVGGLADFTDTQYF
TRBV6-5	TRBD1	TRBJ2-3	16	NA	TGTGCCAGCAGTTATCTAGCCGGGACAGTAGCGGATACGCAGTATTTT	CASSYLAGTVADTQYF
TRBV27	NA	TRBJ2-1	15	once	TGTGCCAGCACCCCGGACAGCGCCGCCTACAATGAGCAGTTCTTC	CASTPDSAAYNEQFF
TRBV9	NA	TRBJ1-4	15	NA	TGTGCCAGCAGCGTGGAGGGGGGGACTAATGAAAAACTGTTTTTT	CASSVEGGTNEKLFF
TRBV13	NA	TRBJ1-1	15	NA	TGTGCCAGCAGCTTAGGGGGAGGTGGGTCCGCTGAAGCTTTCTTT	CASSLGGGGSAEAFF
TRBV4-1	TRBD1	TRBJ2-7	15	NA	TGCGCCAGCAGCCAAGATCCGAGACAGGGGTACGAGCAGTACTTC	CASSQDPRQGYEQYF
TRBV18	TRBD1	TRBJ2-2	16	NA	TGTGCCAGCTCACCATATGTCGGGACAGACACCGGGGAGCTGTTTTTT	CASSPYVGTDTGELFF
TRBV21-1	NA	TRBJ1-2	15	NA	TGTGCCAGCAGCAAAGGCCCAGGACTTAACTATGGCTACACCTTC	CASSKGPGLNYGYTF
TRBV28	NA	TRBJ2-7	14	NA	TGTGCCAGCAGGCCTGCCGGGGTTGGCTACGAGCAGTACTTC	CASRPAGVGYEQYF
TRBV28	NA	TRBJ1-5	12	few	TGTGCCAGCAGTTTCTATAGTCAGCCCCAGCATTTT	CASSFYSQPQHF
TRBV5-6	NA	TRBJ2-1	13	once	TGTGCCAGCAGCTTGACAGGTGACCTACGGCAGTTCTTC	CASSLTGDLRQFF
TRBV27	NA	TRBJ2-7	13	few	TGTGCCAGCAGTTCACTTATTACCTACGAGCAGTACTTC	CASSSLITYEQYF
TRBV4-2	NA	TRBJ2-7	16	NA	TGTGCCAGCAGCCAAGGAGGTGGCGGGAACCTCTACGAGCAGTACTTC	CASSQGGGGNLYEQYF
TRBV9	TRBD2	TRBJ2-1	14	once	TGTGCCAGCAGCGTACGAGCGGGGTACAATGAGCAGTTCTTC	CASSVRAGYNEQFF
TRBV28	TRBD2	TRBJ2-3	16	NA	TGTGCCAGCAGAAGACTAGCCGTGACTAGCACAGATACGCAGTATTTT	CASRRLAVTSTDTQYF
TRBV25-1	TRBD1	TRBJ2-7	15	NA	TGTGCCAGCAGTGAATCGAACAGGGGCATCGACGAGCAGTACTTC	CASSESNRGIDEQYF
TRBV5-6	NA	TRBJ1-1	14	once	TGTGCCAGCAGCATGGGACACCCGGACACTGAAGCTTTCTTT	CASSMGHPDTEAFF
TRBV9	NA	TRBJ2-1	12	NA	TGTGCCAGCAGCCCGGCGGACAATGAGCAGTTCTTC	CASSPADNEQFF
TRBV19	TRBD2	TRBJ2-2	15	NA	TGTGCCAGTAGTAGACTAGCATTGAACACCGGGGAGCTGTTTTTT	CASSRLALNTGELFF
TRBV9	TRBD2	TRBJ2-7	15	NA	TGTGCCAGCAGCGTAGAGGGAGGGCCTATCTACGAGCAGTACTTC	CASSVEGGPIYEQYF
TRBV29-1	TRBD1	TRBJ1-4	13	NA	TGCAGCGTTGGTGACAGGGAAGATGAAAAACTGTTTTTT	CSVGDREDEKLFF
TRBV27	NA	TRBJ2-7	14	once	TGTGCCAGCAGTTTATCTGTGGCCTTCTACGAGCAGTACTTC	CASSLSVAFYEQYF
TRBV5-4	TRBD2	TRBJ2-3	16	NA	TGTGCCAGCAGCTCGGGAGGAGCGGAGAGCCGGGGTACGCAGTATTTT	CASSSGGAESRGTQYF
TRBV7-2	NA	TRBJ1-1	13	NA	TGTGCCAGCAGCCCCTACTTCACTAATGAAGCTTTCTTT	CASSPYFTNEAFF
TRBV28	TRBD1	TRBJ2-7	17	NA	TGTGCCAGCAGCCAAATACTAGGGACAGACGATCTATACGAGCAGTACTTC	CASSQILGTDDLYEQYF
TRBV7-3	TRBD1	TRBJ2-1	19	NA	TGTGCCAGCAGCGCAACAGGGGGCGGCGGGTTTAGCTCCTACAATGAGCAGTTCTTC	CASSATGGGGFSSYNEQFF
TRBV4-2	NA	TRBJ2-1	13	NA	TGTGCCAGCAGCCAAGACCTAGACTATGAGCAGTTCTTC	CASSQDLDYEQFF
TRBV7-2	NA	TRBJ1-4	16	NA	TGTGCCAGCAGCCCCGATGGGGGCGGAACTAATGAAAAACTGTTTTTT	CASSPDGGGTNEKLFF
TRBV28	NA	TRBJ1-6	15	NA	TGTGCCAGCGTTGGGGTTGCGGGATATAATTCACCCCTCCACTTT	CASVGVAGYNSPLHF
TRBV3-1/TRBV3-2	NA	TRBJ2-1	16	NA	TGTGCCAGCAGCCAAGAGGCGACTATCTCCTACAATGAGCAGTTCTTC	CASSQEATISYNEQFF
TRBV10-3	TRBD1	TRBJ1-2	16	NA	TGTGCCATCAGTGAGTCGATCACAGGGGAGAGCTATGGCTACACCTTC	CAISESITGESYGYTF
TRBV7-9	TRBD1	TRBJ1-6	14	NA	TGTGCCAGCAGCTCTGGGACAGGGAATTCACCCCTCCACTTT	CASSSGTGNSPLHF
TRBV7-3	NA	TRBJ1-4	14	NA	TGTGCCAGCAGCTTATTGGGCCCTCCCGAAAAACTGTTTTTT	CASSLLGPPEKLFF
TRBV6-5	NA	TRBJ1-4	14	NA	TGTGCCAGCAGTTACGGAGGGGCCGAGGAAAAACTGTTTTTT	CASSYGGAEEKLFF
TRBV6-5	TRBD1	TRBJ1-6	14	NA	TGTGCCAGCAACCCTGGACAGGGGGTTTCACCCCTCCACTTT	CASNPGQGVSPLHF
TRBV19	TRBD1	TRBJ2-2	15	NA	TGTGCCAGTAGACCGACAGGGTTCGGCACCGGGGAGCTGTTTTTT	CASRPTGFGTGELFF
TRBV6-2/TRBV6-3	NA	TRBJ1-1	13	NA	TGTGCCAGCAGTTATTATGTCGTTGGAGAGGCTTTCTTT	CASSYYVVGEAFF
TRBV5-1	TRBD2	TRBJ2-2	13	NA	TGCGCCACCGAGCGGGAGGGCACCGGGGAGCTGTTTTTT	CATEREGTGELFF
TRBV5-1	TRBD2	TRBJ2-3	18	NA	TGCGCCAGCAGCCCCCTCGAGGCGGGAGGGCCTCGGACAGATACGCAGTATTTT	CASSPLEAGGPRTDTQYF